A single sample is the source of the 12 T cell receptor beta chains below, sequenced in a study of blood T cells in healthy people across ages. A second roughly 6 to 11 cycle PCR used barcoded and J-beta primers. Via MiXCR, TCRdb re-called the 5' RACE reads, giving one row per CDR3 protein. Of over 950,000 distinct CDR3 sequences in the sample, approximately 50% were seen once. The sample was blood. The source is a woman aged 60-70 years in good health.

CDR3 DNA sequence: TGCAGCGTTGAAAAGCACCCCTCGCGCGAGCAGTACTTC. This translates into CSVEKHPSREQYF. The chain joins TRBV29-1 to TRBJ2-7, with D unclear. The CDR3 length is 13 residues. The V end lost 2 bases, the J end lost 6 bases, and 14 bases lay between the germline ends. In germline, CDR1 is SQVTM, CDR2 ANQGSEA.

The gene calls are TRBV12-3 or TRBV12-4 and TRBJ2-1; unclear D gene. This CDR3 has 13 residues. V lost 5 bases and J lost 9, with 14 bases in between. The chain's CDR3 is CASSALEALEQFF. Written as DNA, the CDR3 is TGTGCCAGCAGTGCCTTAGAGGCCCTTGAGCAGTTCTTC.

The rearrangement joins TRBV10-3 to TRBJ2-3; TRBD2 aligns across 11 bases. The germline V gene encodes CDR1 ENHRY and CDR2 SYGVKD. With V trimmed by 4 bases and J by 3 bases, 9 bases remained unmatched. The CDR3 has 17 amino acids. CDR3 loop: CAISVAGGPVRTDTQYF. CDR3 nucleotides: TGTGCCATCAGTGTAGCGGGAGGGCCGGTTAGGACAGATACGCAGTATTTT.

About this clonotype itself: A junction boundary mismatches the germline segment, possibly from a read error. The chain combines TRBV4-1 with TRBJ2-2, with TRBD2 matching over 10 bases. The CDR3 runs 19 residues. The germline V gene encodes CDR1 MGHRA and CDR2 YSYEKL. CDR3 nucleotide sequence: TGCGCCAGCAGCCAACTGTGGATCGGACTAGCGGAGAACACTGGGGAGCTGTTTTTT. This translates into CASSQLWIGLAENTGELFF.

The chain couples TRBV10-1 to TRBJ2-3; 13 bases line up with TRBD2. CDR3 length: 19 amino acids. Germline loops: CDR1 WNHNN, CDR2 SYGVQD (reference sequence). Trimming cost V 0 bases and J 4 bases; bases outside gene matches: 10. The CDR3 nucleotides read TGCGCCAGCAGTGAGTCGATACCGCCGGGACTAGCGGGGTCAGATACGCAGTATTTT. Residues: CASSESIPPGLAGSDTQYF.

The rearrangement uses TRBV28 and TRBJ2-1; TRBD2 is a possible D gene (6 bases). Trimming removed 5 bases at V and 0 bases at J, with 11 bases between. This CDR3 is 15 amino acids long. CDR1 MDHEN and CDR2 SYDVKM come from the germline V gene. The CDR3 is CASSRPGDSYNEQFF. In DNA, the CDR3 is TGTGCCAGCAGTCGACCGGGGGACTCCTACAATGAGCAGTTCTTC.

This clonotype was picked up a small number of times. The chain recombines TRBV25-1 with TRBJ2-7; 7 bases map to TRBD1. There are 15 residues in the CDR3. The ends lost 8 bases at V and 1 base at J; junction bases unmatched: 11. CDR1 is MGHDK and CDR2 is SYGVNS in the germline V gene. The CDR3 loop is CASSRDRVGSYEQYF. Here the CDR3 DNA reads TGTGCCAGCTCCCGAGACAGGGTAGGATCCTACGAGCAGTACTTC.

This clonotype was counted once. Germline and junction disagree at one end, which may indicate a read error. As DNA, the CDR3 is TGCGCCGGCAGCCCGAACCTACAGGGGGGAGGTTACATTCAGTACTTC. Protein sequence: CAGSPNLQGGGYIQYF. The chain is built from TRBV4-1 and TRBJ2-4, with TRBD1 matching 8 bases. Germline V gives CDR1 MGHRA, CDR2 YSYEKL. The CDR3 is 16 amino acids.

Note on this clonotype: A much larger clone sits a single nucleotide away, making a read error possible. The chain employs TRBV7-3 and TRBJ2-3, with D possibly called TRBD1 or TRBD2 (5 bases each). This CDR3 comprises 15 residues. Germline CDR1 is SGHTA and CDR2 is FQGTGA. Trimming left V 5 bases short and J 6 bases short, with 18 bases between. This chain's CDR3 is CASSPPGNGADTQYF. In nucleotides, the CDR3 is TGTGCCAGCAGCCCCCCCGGTAACGGGGCGGATACGCAGTATTTT.

This clonotype was seen a handful of times. The J gene is TRBJ1-5, the V gene TRBV28; D ambiguous. Germline V gives CDR1 MDHEN, CDR2 SYDVKM. CDR3 length: 14 residues. V was trimmed by 5 bases and J by 0 bases, leaving 8 bases between them. The CDR3 DNA reads TGTGCCAGCAGTCAACACCTTAGCAATCAGCCCCAGCATTTT. It encodes CASSQHLSNQPQHF.

The chain links TRBV20-1 to TRBJ1-5; D is possibly TRBD1 (5 bases). Germline CDR1 is DFQATT and CDR2 is SNEGSKA (reference sequence). V lost 5 bases and J lost 6, with 17 bases in between. The CDR3 spans 14 residues. The CDR3: CSARSGLFGQPQHF. DNA of the CDR3: TGCAGTGCTCGTTCAGGGTTGTTCGGTCAGCCCCAGCATTTT.

This sequence joins TRBV28 and TRBJ2-1; the match to TRBD1 covers 9 bases. The CDR3 has 15 amino acids. Losses at the gene ends were 5 bases for V and 13 bases for J; bases not matched to a gene: 15. Germline V CDR1 and CDR2: MDHEN, SYDVKM. The CDR3 reads CASSTQQGAGETQFF. The DNA of the CDR3 is TGTGCCAGCAGTACACAACAGGGGGCGGGGGAGACCCAGTTCTTC.